Each of the 19 T cell receptor beta chains below was sequenced from the same sample in a study of OX40 agonist ivuxolimab in advanced cancers. TCRdb keeps only in-frame clones here, not all; method: immunoSEQ multiplex PCR. The sample includes under 150,000 clones, 90% of them seen just once. Sample: CD4+ or CD8+ T cells sorted from blood, taken in a trial of the OX40 agonist ivuxolimab. The receptors derive from an adult with an advanced solid tumor such as melanoma, head and neck, liver or kidney cancer.

This rearrangement joins TRBV19 to TRBJ2-1; 12 bases are a match to TRBD2. The CDR3 length is 17 residues. The germline CDR1 and CDR2 sequences are LNHDA and SQIVND (reference sequence). The ends lost 1 base at V and 8 bases at J; junction bases unmatched: 9. For the CDR3, the DNA is TGTGCCAGTAGTATAGTTGGAACTAGCGGGAGGAGCGATGAGCAGTTCTTC. Translation: CASSIVGTSGRSDEQFF.

The V gene is TRBV7-2, the J gene TRBJ1-5; D ambiguous. V lost 5 bases and J lost 6, with 8 bases in between. The CDR3 sequence is 12 residues long. Germline loops: CDR1 SGHTA, CDR2 FQGNSA. The CDR3 protein is CASSPDGQPQHF. CDR3 coding DNA: TGTGCCAGCAGCCCCGATGGTCAGCCCCAGCATTTT.

In nucleotides, the CDR3 is TGTGCCAGCAGCCAAGAGGTGGGCTACGAGCAGTACTTC. It codes for CASSQEVGYEQYF. This chain links TRBV11-2 with TRBJ2-7; D is unresolved. Germline V CDR1 and CDR2: SGHAT, FQNNGV. This CDR3 is 13 amino acids long. V was trimmed by 5 bases and J by 3 bases, leaving 11 bases between them.

DNA of the CDR3: TGTGCCTGGAGTTCCAGCGGGAGGGACCACGAGCAGTACTTC. Protein sequence: CAWSSSGRDHEQYF. This chain connects TRBV30 to TRBJ2-7, with 10 positions matching TRBD2. Germline CDR1 is GTSNPN and CDR2 is SVGIG (reference sequence). The CDR3 covers 14 residues. With 2 bases clipped from V and 5 bases from J, the junction kept 6 bases outside the gene matches.

The chain employs TRBV11-2 and TRBJ2-7; D is uncertain. The CDR3 has 10 amino acids. Deletions cut 4 bases from V and 4 bases from J, with 2 bases between. Germline values: CDR1 SGHAT, CDR2 FQNNGV. The CDR3 reads CASSSYEQYF. The CDR3 DNA follows: TGTGCCAGCAGCTCGTACGAGCAGTACTTC.

This clone was recorded once. This chain joins TRBV2 and TRBJ2-6; no firm D call. The CDR3 runs to 15 residues. Trimming shortened V by 1 base and J by 4 bases, and 8 bases separated the two germline ends. Per germline, CDR1 SNHLY and CDR2 FYNNEI. CDR3 nucleotides: TGTGCCAGCAGTGAAGGGGGTTACGGGGCCAACGTCCTGACTTTC. Encoded protein: CASSEGGYGANVLTF.

The V and J genes are TRBV25-1 and TRBJ2-3, with D tentatively TRBD2 (5 bases). Germline lookup yields CDR1 MGHDK and CDR2 SYGVNS. V shed 5 bases and J shed 1 base, with 10 bases lying between them. The CDR3 loop spans 14 amino acids. CDR3 DNA: TGTGCCAGCAGTCTGGACTGGGGCACAGATACGCAGTATTTT. This gives the protein CASSLDWGTDTQYF.

The chain recombines TRBV19 with TRBJ1-5; D not resolved. Germline V gene lookup returns CDR1 LNHDA and CDR2 SQIVND (reference sequence). V was trimmed by 5 bases and J by 2 bases, leaving 13 bases between them. The CDR3 loop spans 15 amino acids. This CDR3 reads CASSRGVSGNQPQHF. Here the CDR3 DNA reads TGTGCCAGTAGTCGTGGGGTAAGCGGCAATCAGCCCCAGCATTTT.

The rearrangement joins TRBV10-1 to TRBJ2-2; a possible D gene is TRBD1 (6 bases). CDR3 length: 14 residues. The germline V gene has CDR1 WNHNN and CDR2 SYGVQD (reference sequence). V was cut by 3 bases and J by 1 base, with 6 bases left in between. CDR3 loop: CASSDRGNTGELFF. The CDR3 bases are TGCGCCAGCAGTGACAGGGGGAACACCGGGGAGCTGTTTTTT.

This rearrangement joins TRBV27 to TRBJ1-2; tentatively, D is TRBD1 (5 bases). Looked up from germline, CDR1 is MNHEY and CDR2 is SMNVEV (reference sequence). The CDR3 loop spans 16 amino acids. The ends were cut back, 8 bases at V and 3 bases at J, with 22 bases in the middle. This chain's CDR3 is CASRKGWDQVYYGYTF. The CDR3 coding sequence is TGTGCCAGCCGAAAAGGCTGGGACCAGGTTTACTATGGCTACACCTTC.

This clone came up once. The chain uses TRBV10-1 and TRBJ1-1; D gene ambiguous. Trimming shortened V by 6 bases and J by 3 bases, and 20 bases separated the two germline ends. This CDR3 is 16 amino acids long. Germline lookup yields CDR1 WNHNN and CDR2 SYGVQD (reference sequence). The CDR3, as DNA: TGCGCCAGCAGCCCCCGGGAACTAAAATGGGACACTGAAGCTTTCTTT. Its translation: CASSPRELKWDTEAFF.

The J gene is TRBJ2-7, the V gene TRBV7-2; 11 bases match TRBD1. Germline V CDR1 and CDR2: SGHTA, FQGNSA. This CDR3 region has 16 residues. V lost 1 base, J lost 2 bases, and 4 bases stayed unmatched. CDR3 sequence (DNA): TGTGCCAGCAGCTTAGATGGGACAGGGGGGACCTACGAGCAGTACTTC. Encoded protein: CASSLDGTGGTYEQYF. Complete variable domain (other parts from reference TRBV7-2 and TRBJ2-7): GAGVSQSPSNKVTEKGKDVELRCDPISGHTALYWYRQSLGQGLEFLIYFQGNSAPDKSGLPSDRFSAERTGGSVSTLTIQRTQQEDSAVYLCASSLDGTGGTYEQYFGPGTRLTVT.

This sequence joins TRBV15 and TRBJ2-1, with 7 positions matching TRBD2. Germline values: CDR1 LNHNV, CDR2 YYDKDF (reference sequence). Trimming cost V 3 bases and J 1 base; bases outside gene matches: 3. This CDR3 region has 15 residues. The CDR3 sequence is CATSSRAGSYNEQFF. Written as DNA, the CDR3 is TGTGCCACCAGCAGCAGAGCGGGATCCTACAATGAGCAGTTCTTC.

This clone was counted a few times. J is TRBJ1-2 and V is TRBV2; D gene ambiguous. This CDR3 spans 13 amino acids. Germline-derived CDR1 and CDR2 are SNHLY and FYNNEI. Trimming took off 2 bases at V and 4 bases at J, with 8 bases between the two ends. The CDR3 region is CASSEHESYGYTF. In DNA form, the CDR3 reads TGTGCCAGCAGTGAACACGAGTCCTATGGCTACACCTTC.

The rearrangement joins TRBV20-1 to TRBJ1-2; D ambiguous. The CDR3 has 11 residues. V was clipped by 6 bases and J by 11 bases, with 16 bases between them. In germline, CDR1 is DFQATT, CDR2 SNEGSKA (reference sequence). The CDR3 DNA is TGCAGTGCCGGGTCTGGGGAGGGATACACCTTC. This sequence encodes CSAGSGEGYTF.

The V call is TRBV6-5, the J call TRBJ2-7; 10 bases align to TRBD1. The ends lost 4 bases at V and 7 bases at J; junction bases unmatched: 7. Germline CDR1 reads MNHEY; CDR2 reads SVGAGI. The CDR3 is 14 amino acids. The CDR3 nucleotides are TGTGCCAGCAGTTCCCGACAGGGGGCGTTAGAGCAGTACTTC. Encoded protein: CASSSRQGALEQYF.

V usage is TRBV4-3 and J usage is TRBJ2-7; no clear D. This CDR3 comprises 15 residues. The germline gives CDR1 LGHNA, CDR2 YSLEER. The germline V and J ends were trimmed by 1 base and 1 base, with 11 bases remaining between them. CDR3: CASSQAKGLSYEQYF. In DNA, the CDR3 is TGCGCCAGCAGCCAAGCGAAAGGCCTTTCCTACGAGCAGTACTTC.

The chain joins TRBV7-2 to TRBJ2-1, with TRBD1 matching over 7 bases. Looked up from germline, CDR1 is SGHTA and CDR2 is FQGNSA. This CDR3 is built from 13 residues. V lost 0 bases and J lost 10; bases outside the gene matches: 3. This CDR3 reads CASSLAGTVEQFF. CDR3 DNA sequence: TGTGCCAGCAGCTTAGCTGGGACAGTCGAGCAGTTCTTC. Full variable domain (missing parts from reference TRBV7-2 and TRBJ2-1): GAGVSQSPSNKVTEKGKDVELRCDPISGHTALYWYRQSLGQGLEFLIYFQGNSAPDKSGLPSDRFSAERTGGSVSTLTIQRTQQEDSAVYLCASSLAGTVEQFFGPGTRLTVL.

The V and J genes are TRBV9 and TRBJ1-3, with D possibly matching TRBD1 (6 bases). The V gene lost 0 bases and the J gene lost 1 base, with 32 bases spanning the gap. Germline CDR1 is SGDLS and CDR2 is YYNGEE. The CDR3 is 23 residues long. This CDR3 reads CASSVGVGGWMEPRQESGNTIYF. Here the CDR3 DNA reads TGTGCCAGCAGCGTAGGGGTAGGGGGATGGATGGAGCCCCGACAGGAATCTGGAAACACCATATATTTT. The variable domain in full, with the rest retrieved from reference TRBV9 and TRBJ1-3, is DSGVTQTPKHLITATGQRVTLRCSPRSGDLSVYWYQQSLDQGLQFLIQYYNGEERAKGNILERFSAQQFPDLHSELNLSSLELGDSALYFCASSVGVGGWMEPRQESGNTIYFGEGSWLTVV.